This paragraph covers one T cell receptor beta chain sequence. Its target antigen remains unknown. Per-nucleotide qualities are absent, and no much larger clonotype sits a single base away. Clipping removes 5 bases from V and 0 bases from J, with 8 as the unmatched junction base count. Sequences LNHDA (CDR1) and SQIVND (CDR2) are obtained from the germline V gene (reference sequence). From the cysteine through the phenylalanine, the CDR3 covers 17 amino acids. Kept here is only the CDR3 DNA, which spans 51 bases and is read in frame from base 1. At one collaborating source in Seattle, patients were enrolled during active infection and were followed longitudinally through the course of disease. The collaborating institutions used their own protocols to collect whole blood in K2EDTA tubes. For TCRbeta analysis, collaborators shipped samples in one of three forms: frozen whole blood, isolated PBMCs, or DNA extracted from either of those sample types.

These data are taken from a study of blood T cell repertoires in COVID-19 (dated by TCRdb to 2018 to 2021). With respect to the entire study: Samples covering the acute and convalescent phases of COVID-19 were provided by collaborators in the United States, Italy and Spain. The samples were drawn from two sources: the first 160 participants of the ongoing ImmuneRACE study, and 1,000 to 1,500 subjects contributed by 6 global collaborators. The material from the prospective study consisted of cDNA or gDNA derived from T cells, B-cell-depleted T cells, or PBMCs. Nearly every sample came with metadata listing a de-identified subject ID, COVID-19 status, age in years and sex. Where available, HLA class I and class II types were obtained from metadata supplied by the sample provider rather than from assay-based typing. A freely available public database, intended as a resource for researchers studying the immune response to SARS-CoV-2, is where the repertoires were released. The dataset comprised deeply sampled blood TCRbeta repertoires from subjects exposed to, actively infected with, or recovered from COVID-19.

TCRbeta CDR3 regions were amplified from genomic DNA by means of the immunoSEQ Assay, a bias-controlled multiplex PCR. The source study handled its data this way. The number of nucleated cells in each sample was estimated from the amplification of reference gene primers within the assay. To quantify the absolute abundance of each unique TCRbeta CDR3 rearrangement, sequence reads were collapsed and filtered. Productive Simpson clonality was computed per sample as the square root of Simpson's diversity index over productive rearrangements. TCRdb holds this immuneACCESS table with in-frame rearrangements only. Some clones are missing; in checked studies, unresolved V genes explain under half, and the rest has no known cause. Clonal size and the V and J genes are those of that table, whereas D and trimming came from the DNA. This sample gives some 220,000 clones in total; around 90% of them show up just once. Roughly 0.79% of the sample comes from the top ten.

Paper-wide results and their limitations: How much clinical and demographic metadata was included differed by source and by participant, and the metadata was provided uncurated.

The TCR sequence derives from a man in his thirties or forties with COVID-19, enrolled during active disease. The sequence links TRBV19 to TRBJ1-5, and 9 bases in between align with TRBD1. The source material was peripheral blood. In nucleotide form, the sequence is TGTGCCAGTAGTTCCCTTGGGACAGGGTATAGCAATCAGCCCCAGCATTTT. Translated, this gives CASSSLGTGYSNQPQHF. Full variable domain (CDR3 extended with the reference TRBV19 and TRBJ1-5 proteins): DGGITQSPKYLFRKEGQNVTLSCEQNLNHDAMYWYRQDPGQGLRLIYYSQIVNDFQKGDIAEGYSVSREKKESFPLTVTSAQKNPTAFYLCASSSLGTGYSNQPQHFGDGTRLSIL.